This T cell receptor (beta chain) stems from a study of blood T cell repertoires in COVID-19. Background on the study: In each case, the material was cDNA or gDNA derived from T cells, B-cell-depleted T cells, or PBMCs.

This CDR3 has 13 residues. CDR1 is MRHNA, CDR2 SNTAGT, per germline. V lost 0 bases, J lost 11 bases, and 4 bases stayed unmatched. Repertoires were generated with immunoSEQ multiplex PCR, while TCRdb's copy carries only in-frame clones and drops some. The sample yields approximately 280,000 clones, around nine tenths seen once. The sequence derives from a woman between 18 and 29 years old who had recovered from COVID-19. Sequencing was performed on PBMCs or T cells enriched from blood (not recorded which). The rearrangement joins TRBV6-4 to TRBJ2-1, with 7 bases identical to TRBD1. The DNA of the CDR3 is TGTGCCAGCAGTGACTCGACAGGGATGAAGCAGTTCTTC. Translated, it gives CASSDSTGMKQFF.